Sequencing of this TCR beta chain was carried out in a study of blood T cell repertoires in COVID-19. About the research overall: Italy, Spain and the United States were the sources of the convalescent and acute COVID-19 samples. T cells, B-cell-depleted T cells, or PBMCs provided the cDNA or gDNA that served as material.

The CDR3 loop spans 18 amino acids. Germline CDR1 is SGDLS and CDR2 is YYNGEE. The V segment lost 0 bases and the J segment 7 bases; nucleotides outside the gene matches: 11. Per the original methods: How many nucleated cells were present was estimated from reference gene primer amplification. The data were produced by immunoSEQ multiplex PCR, yet TCRdb's version contains in-frame clones alone and is incomplete. The V and J calls and clone size are taken from that table; D and trimming were inferred from the DNA. Here the sample spans a few hundred thousand clones, more than 75% being singletons. The V gene is TRBV9, the J gene TRBJ1-3; 12 bases are a match to TRBD1. The specimen sequenced was peripheral blood. The origin of this receptor is a woman between 50 and 59 years old who had recovered from COVID-19. Written as DNA, the CDR3 is TGTGCCAGCAGCGTAGATTTTTCCGGGGGGACAGGGGGCAACACCATATATTTT. Its protein is CASSVDFSGGTGGNTIYF.